This T cell receptor beta chain was identified during a study of CD8 T cells in Susac syndrome (dated by TCRdb to between 2018 and 2020). Broadly, across the study: Repertoire sequencing was used to test whether CD8+ T cell activation and differentiation in Susac syndrome was antigen driven. Study-wide findings and limitations: The study acknowledged that relatively few individuals were included in the TCR sequencing and HLA analysis.

RNA was extracted using the RNeasy kit, and about 0.5 to 1 ug of the RNA was reverse transcribed with random hexamers. The immunoSEQ multiplex PCR assay, covering 54 Vbeta and 13 Jbeta segments, was used to amplify TCR beta CDR3 regions. To correct PCR amplification bias, a synthetic template baseline was used for both primer optimization and computational correction. Concerning the study's data processing: Reads were assigned to V, D and J genes according to IMGT and analyzed in immunoSEQ Analyzer, with only productive sequences retained. Clonality was calculated as one minus the Shannon entropy normalized by log2 of the number of productive unique sequences. For each patient and control, public and private clones were evaluated among the 100 most prevalent clones. Susac-specific clones were defined as absent from healthy and MS cohorts, over a thousand published viral clones and other ImmuneACCESS disease sequences. In-frame beta chains were kept once TCRdb had trimmed the public reads at Q25 with fastp and called clones with MiXCR. Identical CDR3 proteins give one entry, which carries the most common genes and DNA. For this entry, the V and J calls and clone size follow TCRdb and not the study's own pipeline. This sample comprises roughly 200,000 distinct CDR3 sequences, approximately 94% of them detected only once. 0.1% of the sample rests with the top ten.

Peripheral blood CD8+ and CD4+ T cells from healthy donors, Susac syndrome patients and multiple sclerosis patients were profiled using high-throughput TCR beta sequencing. The healthy donors served as controls matched for age and sex. Bulk CD8+ and CD4+ T cells were purified by magnetic negative isolation, whereas CD8+ TEMRA cells were enriched by FACS. Blood was collected in EDTA tubes and processed within 24 hours, with PBMCs isolated through density gradient centrifugation. PBMCs intended for TCR sequencing were frozen in liquid nitrogen and were later thawed in a 37 degrees C water bath. The sorted or isolated CD4+, CD8+ and CD8+ TEMRA cells reached a purity of at least 90%. The germline V gene encodes CDR1 SQVTM and CDR2 ANQGSEA. Reading from cysteine to phenylalanine, the CDR3 counts 15 amino acids. CDR3 DNA only is kept here, 45 bases in frame from base 1. Trimming costs V 5 bases and J 0 bases, and their ends lie 15 bases apart.

To note about this clonotype: The specificity of this receptor is unknown. The sample holds no much larger clone one base away, and base qualities are not on file.

The clonotype comes from a human donor in good health. The chain is assembled from TRBV29-1 and TRBJ2-3; no D gene call is confident. Material: CD4+ T cells from PBMCs. The CDR3 sequence is CSVRTAASSTDTQYF. At the DNA level, the sequence is TGCAGCGTTCGAACGGCAGCTTCTAGCACAGATACGCAGTATTTT.